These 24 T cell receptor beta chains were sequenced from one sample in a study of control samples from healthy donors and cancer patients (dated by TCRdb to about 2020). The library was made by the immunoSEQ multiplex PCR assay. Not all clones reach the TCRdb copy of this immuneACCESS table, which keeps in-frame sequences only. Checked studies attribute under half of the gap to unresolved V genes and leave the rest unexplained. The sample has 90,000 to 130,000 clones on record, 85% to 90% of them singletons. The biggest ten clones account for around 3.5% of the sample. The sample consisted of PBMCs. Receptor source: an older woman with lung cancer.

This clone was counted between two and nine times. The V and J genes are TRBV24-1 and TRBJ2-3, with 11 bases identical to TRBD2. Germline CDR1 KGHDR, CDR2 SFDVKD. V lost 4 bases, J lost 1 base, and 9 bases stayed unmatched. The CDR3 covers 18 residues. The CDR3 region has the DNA TGTGCCACCAGTGACTTACGTCTAGCGGGAGGAGGCACAGATACGCAGTATTTT. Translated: CATSDLRLAGGGTDTQYF.

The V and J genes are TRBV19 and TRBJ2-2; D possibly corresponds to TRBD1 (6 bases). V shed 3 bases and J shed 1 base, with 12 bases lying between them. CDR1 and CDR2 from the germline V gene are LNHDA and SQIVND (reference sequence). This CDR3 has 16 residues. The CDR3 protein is CASSIGGGQNTGELFF. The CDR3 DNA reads TGTGCCAGTAGTATCGGTGGGGGACAGAACACCGGGGAGCTGTTTTTT.

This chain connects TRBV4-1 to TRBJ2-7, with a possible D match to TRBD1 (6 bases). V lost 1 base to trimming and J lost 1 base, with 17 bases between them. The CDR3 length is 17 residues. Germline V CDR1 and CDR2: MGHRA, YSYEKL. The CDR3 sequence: CASSQAVGRTASYEQYF. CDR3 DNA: TGCGCCAGCAGCCAAGCGGTGGGACGGACAGCATCCTACGAGCAGTACTTC.

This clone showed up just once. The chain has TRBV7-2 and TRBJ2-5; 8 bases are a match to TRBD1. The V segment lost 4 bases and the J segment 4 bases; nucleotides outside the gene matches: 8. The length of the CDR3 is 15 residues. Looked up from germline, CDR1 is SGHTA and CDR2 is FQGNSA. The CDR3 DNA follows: TGTGCCAGCAGCTCCAGACAGGGGTTGGGAGAGACCCAGTACTTC. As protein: CASSSRQGLGETQYF.

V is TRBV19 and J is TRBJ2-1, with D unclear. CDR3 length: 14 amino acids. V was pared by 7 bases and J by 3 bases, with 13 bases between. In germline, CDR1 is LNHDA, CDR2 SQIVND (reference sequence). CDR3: CASNEDQIYNEQFF. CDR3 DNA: TGTGCCAGTAACGAGGACCAAATCTACAATGAGCAGTTCTTC.

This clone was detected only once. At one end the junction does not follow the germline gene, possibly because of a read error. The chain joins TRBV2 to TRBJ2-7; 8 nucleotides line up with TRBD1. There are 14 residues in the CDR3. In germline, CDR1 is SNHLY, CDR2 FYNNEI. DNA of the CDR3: TGTGCCAGTCGTCATTCAGGGGGCTCCCACGAGCAGTACTTC. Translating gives CASRHSGGSHEQYF.

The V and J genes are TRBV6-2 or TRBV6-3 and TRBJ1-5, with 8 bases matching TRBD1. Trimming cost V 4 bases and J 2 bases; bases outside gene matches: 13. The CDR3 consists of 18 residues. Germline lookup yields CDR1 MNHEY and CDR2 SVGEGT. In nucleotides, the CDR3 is TGTGCCAGCAGTTGGGCTCGGCGGACAGGGCTTGGCAATCAGCCCCAGCATTTT. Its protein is CASSWARRTGLGNQPQHF.

CDR3 nucleotides: TGTGCCAGCATGTTGAGCAGGGGAAACACCATATATTTT. Protein product: CASMLSRGNTIYF. The rearrangement uses TRBV6-5 and TRBJ1-3; D is unclear. The CDR3 length is 13 residues. Germline V gene lookup returns CDR1 MNHEY and CDR2 SVGAGI. The germline V and J ends were trimmed by 7 bases and 4 bases, with 11 bases remaining between them.

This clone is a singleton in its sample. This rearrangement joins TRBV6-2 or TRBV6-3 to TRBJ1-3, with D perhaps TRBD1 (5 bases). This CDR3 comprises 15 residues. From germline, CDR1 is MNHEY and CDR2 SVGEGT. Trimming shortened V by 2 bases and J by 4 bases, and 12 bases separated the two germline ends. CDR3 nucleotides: TGTGCCAGCAGTTACGGAGCACAGGTCGGAAACACCATATATTTT. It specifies CASSYGAQVGNTIYF.

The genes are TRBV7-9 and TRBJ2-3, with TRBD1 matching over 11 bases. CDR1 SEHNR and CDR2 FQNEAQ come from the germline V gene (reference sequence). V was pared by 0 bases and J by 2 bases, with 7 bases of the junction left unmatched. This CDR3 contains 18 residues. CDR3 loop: CASSLALGQGAYTDTQYF. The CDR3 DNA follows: TGTGCCAGCAGCTTAGCGCTTGGACAGGGGGCTTACACAGATACGCAGTATTTT.

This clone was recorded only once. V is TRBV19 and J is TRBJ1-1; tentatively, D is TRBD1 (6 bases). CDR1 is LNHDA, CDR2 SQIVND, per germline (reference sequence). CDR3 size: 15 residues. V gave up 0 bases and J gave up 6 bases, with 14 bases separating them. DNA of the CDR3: TGTGCCAGTAGTATAGAGGGGGGGGGCGATGCTGAAGCTTTCTTT. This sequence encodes CASSIEGGGDAEAFF.

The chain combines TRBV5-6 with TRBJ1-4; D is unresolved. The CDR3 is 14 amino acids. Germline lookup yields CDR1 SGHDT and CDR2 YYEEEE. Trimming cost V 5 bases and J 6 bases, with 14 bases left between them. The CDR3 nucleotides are TGTGCCAGCAGTCCCGGGCCAATCTATGAAAAACTGTTTTTT. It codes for CASSPGPIYEKLFF.

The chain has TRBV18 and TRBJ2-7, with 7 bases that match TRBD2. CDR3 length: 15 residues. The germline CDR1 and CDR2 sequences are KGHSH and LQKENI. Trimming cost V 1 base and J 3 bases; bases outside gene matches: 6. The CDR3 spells CASSPRGGSYYEQYF. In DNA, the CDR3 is TGTGCCAGCTCACCACGGGGCGGGAGTTACTACGAGCAGTACTTC.

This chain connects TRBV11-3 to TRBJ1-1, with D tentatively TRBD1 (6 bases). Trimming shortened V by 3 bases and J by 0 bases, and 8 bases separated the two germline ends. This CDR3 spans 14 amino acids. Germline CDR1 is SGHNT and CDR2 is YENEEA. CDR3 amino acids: CASSFGQLNTEAFF. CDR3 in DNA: TGTGCCAGCAGCTTCGGACAGCTGAACACTGAAGCTTTCTTT. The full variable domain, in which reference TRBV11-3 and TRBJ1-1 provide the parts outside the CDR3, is EAGVVQSPRYKIIEKKQPVAFWCNPISGHNTLYWYLQNLGQGPELLIRYENEEAVDDSQLPKDRFSAERLKGVDSTLKIQPAELGDSAVYLCASSFGQLNTEAFFGQGTRLTVV.

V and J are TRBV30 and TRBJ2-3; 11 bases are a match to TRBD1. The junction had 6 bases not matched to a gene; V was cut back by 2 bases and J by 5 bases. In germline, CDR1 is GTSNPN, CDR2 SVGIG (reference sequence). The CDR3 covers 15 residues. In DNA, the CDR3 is TGTGCCTGGAGTTCCGGGACAGGGGGTGTAGATACGCAGTATTTT. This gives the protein CAWSSGTGGVDTQYF.

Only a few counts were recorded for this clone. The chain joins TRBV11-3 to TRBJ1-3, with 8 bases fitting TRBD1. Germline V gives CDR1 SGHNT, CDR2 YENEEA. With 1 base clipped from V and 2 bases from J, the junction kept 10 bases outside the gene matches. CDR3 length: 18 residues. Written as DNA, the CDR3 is TGTGCCAGCAGCTTAGGCCCCGGACAGGGCGTCACTGGAAACACCATATATTTT. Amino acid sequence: CASSLGPGQGVTGNTIYF.

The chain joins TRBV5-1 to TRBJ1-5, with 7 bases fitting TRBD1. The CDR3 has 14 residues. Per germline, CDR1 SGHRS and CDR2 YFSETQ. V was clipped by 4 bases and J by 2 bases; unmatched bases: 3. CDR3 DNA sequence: TGCGCCAGCAGCACCGGACAGGGCAATCAGCCCCAGCATTTT. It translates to CASSTGQGNQPQHF.

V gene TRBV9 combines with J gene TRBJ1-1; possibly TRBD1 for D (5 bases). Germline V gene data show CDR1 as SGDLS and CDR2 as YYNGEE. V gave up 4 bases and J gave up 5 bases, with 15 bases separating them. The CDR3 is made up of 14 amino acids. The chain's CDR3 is CASSSGLLGTEAFF. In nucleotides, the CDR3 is TGTGCCAGCAGCTCGGGACTCTTGGGGACTGAAGCTTTCTTT.

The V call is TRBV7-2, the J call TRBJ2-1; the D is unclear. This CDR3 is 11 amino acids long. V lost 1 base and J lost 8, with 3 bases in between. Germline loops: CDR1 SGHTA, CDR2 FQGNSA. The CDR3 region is CASSLEYEQFF. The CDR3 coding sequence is TGTGCCAGCAGCTTAGAGTATGAGCAGTTCTTC.

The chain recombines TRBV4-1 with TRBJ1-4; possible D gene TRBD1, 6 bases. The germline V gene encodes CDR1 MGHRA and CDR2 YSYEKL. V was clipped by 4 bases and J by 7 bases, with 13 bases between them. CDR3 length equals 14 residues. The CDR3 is CASSLGGGSEKLFF. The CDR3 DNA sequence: TGCGCCAGCAGCCTGGGAGGGGGTAGTGAAAAACTGTTTTTT.

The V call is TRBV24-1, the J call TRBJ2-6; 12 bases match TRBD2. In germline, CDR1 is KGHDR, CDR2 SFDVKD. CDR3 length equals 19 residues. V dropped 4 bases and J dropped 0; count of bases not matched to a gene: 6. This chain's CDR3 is CATSESRTSGNSGANVLTF. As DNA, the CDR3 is TGTGCCACCAGTGAATCTCGGACTAGCGGGAACTCTGGGGCCAACGTCCTGACTTTC.

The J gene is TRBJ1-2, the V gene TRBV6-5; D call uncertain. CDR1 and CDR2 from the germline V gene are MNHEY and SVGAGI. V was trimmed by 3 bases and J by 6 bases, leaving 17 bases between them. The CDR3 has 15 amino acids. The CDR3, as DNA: TGTGCCAGCAGTTATTCCCCTCCGGGAGGAGATGGCTACACCTTC. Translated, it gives CASSYSPPGGDGYTF.

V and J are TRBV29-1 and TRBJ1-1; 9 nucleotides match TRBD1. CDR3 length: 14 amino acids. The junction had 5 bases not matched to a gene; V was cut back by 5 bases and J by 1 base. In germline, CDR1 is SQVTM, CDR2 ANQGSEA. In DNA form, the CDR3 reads TGCAGCGTTCGACAGGGGGGAGGGAACACTGAAGCTTTCTTT. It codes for CSVRQGGGNTEAFF.

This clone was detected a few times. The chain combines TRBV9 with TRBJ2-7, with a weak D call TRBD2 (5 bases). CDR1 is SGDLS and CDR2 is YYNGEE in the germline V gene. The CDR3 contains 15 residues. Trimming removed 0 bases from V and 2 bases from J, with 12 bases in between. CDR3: CASSVAPRGTYEQYF. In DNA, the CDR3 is TGTGCCAGCAGCGTAGCCCCCCGGGGAACCTACGAGCAGTACTTC.